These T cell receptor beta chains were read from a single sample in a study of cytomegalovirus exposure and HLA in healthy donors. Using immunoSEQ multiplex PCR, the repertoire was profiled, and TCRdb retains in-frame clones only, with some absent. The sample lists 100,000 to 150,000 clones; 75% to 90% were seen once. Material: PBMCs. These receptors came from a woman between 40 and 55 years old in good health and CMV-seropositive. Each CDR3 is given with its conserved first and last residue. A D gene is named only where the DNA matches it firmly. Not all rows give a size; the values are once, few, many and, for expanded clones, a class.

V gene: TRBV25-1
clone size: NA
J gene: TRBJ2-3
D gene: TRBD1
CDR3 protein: CASIPRQGFTDTQYF
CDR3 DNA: TGTGCCAGCATCCCGCGACAGGGATTCACAGATACGCAGTATTTT

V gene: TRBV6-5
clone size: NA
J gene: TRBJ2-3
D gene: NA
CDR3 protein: CASSYSDGVTDAQYF
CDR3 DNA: TGTGCCAGCAGTTACTCGGACGGGGTTACAGATGCGCAGTATTTT

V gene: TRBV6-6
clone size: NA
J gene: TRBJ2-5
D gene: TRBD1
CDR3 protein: CASSSIVLTGLETQYF
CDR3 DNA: TGTGCCAGCAGTTCCATCGTCCTGACAGGGCTAGAGACCCAGTACTTC

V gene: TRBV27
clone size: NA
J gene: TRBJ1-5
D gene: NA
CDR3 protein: CASGDGRPQHF
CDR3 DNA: TGTGCCAGCGGGGACGGGAGGCCCCAGCATTTT

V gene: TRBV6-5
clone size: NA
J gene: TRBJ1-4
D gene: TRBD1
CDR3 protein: CASSYGTGNEKLFF
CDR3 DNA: TGTGCCAGCAGTTACGGGACAGGGAATGAAAAACTGTTTTTT

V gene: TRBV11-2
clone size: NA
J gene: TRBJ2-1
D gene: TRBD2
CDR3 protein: CASSLDRLAEEQFF
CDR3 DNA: TGTGCCAGCAGCTTAGATAGGCTAGCGGAAGAGCAGTTCTTC

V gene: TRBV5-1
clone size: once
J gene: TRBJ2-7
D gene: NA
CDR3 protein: CASESENSYEQYF
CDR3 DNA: TGCGCCAGCGAGTCGGAGAACTCCTACGAGCAGTACTTC

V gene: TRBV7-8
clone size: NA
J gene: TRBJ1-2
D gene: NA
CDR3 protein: CASSVHRDGVYGYTF
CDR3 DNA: TGTGCCAGCAGCGTCCACAGGGATGGAGTCTATGGCTACACCTTC

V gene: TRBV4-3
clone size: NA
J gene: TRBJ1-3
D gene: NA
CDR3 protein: CASSRGPGQDISGNTIYF
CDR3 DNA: TGCGCCAGCAGCCGAGGGCCGGGACAAGACATCTCTGGAAACACCATATATTTT

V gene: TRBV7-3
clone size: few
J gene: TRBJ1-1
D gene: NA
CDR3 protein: CASSSLDTEAFF
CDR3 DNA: TGTGCCAGCAGCTCCCTAGACACTGAAGCTTTCTTT

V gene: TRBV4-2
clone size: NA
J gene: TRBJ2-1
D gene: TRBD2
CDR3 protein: CASSQETSRGSAYNEQFF
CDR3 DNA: TGTGCCAGCAGCCAAGAAACATCTCGCGGGAGTGCGTACAATGAGCAGTTCTTC

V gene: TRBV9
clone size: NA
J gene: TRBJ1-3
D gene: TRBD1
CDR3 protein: CASSAPGQGNGNTIYF
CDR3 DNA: TGTGCCAGCAGCGCACCGGGACAGGGCAATGGAAACACCATATATTTT

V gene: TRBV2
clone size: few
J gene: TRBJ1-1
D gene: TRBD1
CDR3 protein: CASNGQGVTEAFF
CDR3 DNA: TGTGCCAGCAACGGACAGGGAGTCACTGAAGCTTTCTTT

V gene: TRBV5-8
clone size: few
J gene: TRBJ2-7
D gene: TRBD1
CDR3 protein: CASTKLDRSSYEQYF
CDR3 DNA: TGTGCCAGCACCAAATTGGACAGGAGCTCCTACGAGCAGTACTTC

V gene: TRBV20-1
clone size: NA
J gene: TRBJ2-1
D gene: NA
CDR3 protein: CSANRNEQFF
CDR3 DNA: TGCAGTGCTAATCGGAATGAGCAGTTCTTC

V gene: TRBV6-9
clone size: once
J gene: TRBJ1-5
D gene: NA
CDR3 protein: CASSPREGQGQPQHF
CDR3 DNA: TGTGCCAGCAGCCCGAGGGAGGGGCAGGGGCAGCCCCAGCATTTT

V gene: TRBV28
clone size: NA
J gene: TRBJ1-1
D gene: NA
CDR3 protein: CASSLLAVNTEAFF
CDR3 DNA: TGTGCCAGCAGTTTATTGGCGGTGAACACTGAAGCTTTCTTT

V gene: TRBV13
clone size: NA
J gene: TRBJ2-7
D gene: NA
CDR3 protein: CASSATSSYEQYF
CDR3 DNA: TGTGCCAGCAGCGCTACTTCCTCATACGAGCAGTACTTC

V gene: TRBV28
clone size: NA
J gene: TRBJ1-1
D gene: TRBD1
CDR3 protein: CASSPRQGTEAFF
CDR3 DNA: TGTGCCAGCAGTCCAAGACAGGGAACTGAAGCTTTCTTT

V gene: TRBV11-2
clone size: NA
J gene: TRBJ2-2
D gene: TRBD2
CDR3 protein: CASSIFSGRAWGGELFF
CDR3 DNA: TGTGCCAGCAGCATCTTCAGCGGGAGGGCCTGGGGCGGGGAGCTGTTTTTT

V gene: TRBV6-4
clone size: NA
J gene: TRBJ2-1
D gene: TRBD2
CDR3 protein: CASSEVGLAYHNEQFF
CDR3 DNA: TGTGCCAGCAGTGAGGTAGGACTAGCTTATCACAATGAGCAGTTCTTC

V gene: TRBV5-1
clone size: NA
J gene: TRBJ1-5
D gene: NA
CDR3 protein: CASSLERNQPQHF
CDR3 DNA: TGCGCCAGCTCCTTGGAGCGCAATCAGCCCCAGCATTTT

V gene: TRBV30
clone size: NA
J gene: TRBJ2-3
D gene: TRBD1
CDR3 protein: CAWSTGGSSTDTQYF
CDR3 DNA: TGTGCCTGGAGTACAGGGGGGTCCAGCACAGATACGCAGTATTTT

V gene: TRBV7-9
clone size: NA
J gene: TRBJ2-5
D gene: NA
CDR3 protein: CASSFYLQTQYF
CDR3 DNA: TGTGCCAGCAGCTTTTATCTTCAGACCCAGTACTTC

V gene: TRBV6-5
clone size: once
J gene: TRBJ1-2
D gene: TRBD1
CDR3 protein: CASSYGQGIYGYTF
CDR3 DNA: TGTGCCAGCAGTTACGGACAGGGGATCTATGGCTACACCTTC

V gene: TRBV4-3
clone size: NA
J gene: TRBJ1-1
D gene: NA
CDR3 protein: CASSQDLEGIAEAFF
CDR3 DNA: TGCGCCAGCAGCCAAGATCTTGAGGGAATAGCTGAAGCTTTCTTT

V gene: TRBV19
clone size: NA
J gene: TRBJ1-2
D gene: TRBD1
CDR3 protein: CATSRGQGGYTF
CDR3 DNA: TGTGCCACCTCAAGGGGGCAGGGCGGCTACACCTTC

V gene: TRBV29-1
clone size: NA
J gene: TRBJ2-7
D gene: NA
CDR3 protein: CSVPRTDSYEQYF
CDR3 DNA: TGCAGCGTTCCCAGGACAGACTCCTACGAGCAGTACTTC

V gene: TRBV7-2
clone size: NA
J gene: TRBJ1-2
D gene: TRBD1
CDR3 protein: CASSLEDRDYGYTF
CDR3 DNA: TGTGCCAGCAGCTTAGAGGACAGGGACTATGGCTACACCTTC

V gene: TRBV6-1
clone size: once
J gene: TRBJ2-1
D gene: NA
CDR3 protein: CANRDRHSSYNEQFF
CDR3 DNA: TGTGCCAACCGAGATAGACATAGCTCCTACAATGAGCAGTTCTTC

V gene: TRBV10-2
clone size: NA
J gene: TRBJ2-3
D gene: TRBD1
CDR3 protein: CASSESYRTGANTQYF
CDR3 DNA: TGCGCCAGCAGTGAGTCTTATAGGACAGGGGCGAATACGCAGTATTTT

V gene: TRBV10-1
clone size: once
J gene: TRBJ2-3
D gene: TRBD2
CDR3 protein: CASSDPAGITDTQYF
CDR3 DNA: TGCGCCAGCAGCGATCCAGCGGGGATCACAGATACGCAGTATTTT